This T cell receptor (beta chain) is drawn from a study of CD8+CD57+ T cells in acquired aplastic anemia. Across the whole study: DNA per sorted CD4+ or CD8+ sample ranged roughly 0.17 to 27.4 ug, averaging about 2.9 ug. The average read count for CD4+ cells in healthy donors was about 10 million.

The CDR3 consists of 13 residues. Germline V gives CDR1 ENHRY, CDR2 SYGVKD. It was genomic DNA that served as the template for profiling TCR beta VDJ and CDR3. TCRdb re-called the reads with MiXCR, one entry per CDR3 protein. The table shows about 150,000 distinct CDR3 sequences, with 41% occurring only once. Findings and limits, study-wide: Statistical testing detected no significant gap in CD8+ Simpson's diversity between patients and controls. Patients shared some 30 CD8+ CDR3 sequences with controls.

Notes on this clonotype: The target antigen is unknown. Relative to the germline gene, one junction end is altered; a read error may explain this.

Material: sorted CD4+, CD8+, or CD8+CD57+ T cells (not recorded which) from PBMCs. The chain has TRBV10-3 and TRBJ1-2; D is possibly TRBD1 (6 bases). This TCR came from a human donor in good health, serving as a control. The CDR3 loop is CASSLGTGSGNTF. CDR3 sequence (DNA): TGTGCCAGCAGTTTAGGTACAGGGTCTGGAAACACCTTC.